Each of the 30 T cell receptor beta chains below was sequenced from the same sample in a study of blood T cell repertoires in COVID-19. Produced via immunoSEQ multiplex PCR; TCRdb's table is partial and in-frame only. This sample yields some 90,000 clones, of which roughly 80% are seen a single time; 4.4% belongs to the top ten. What was sequenced was peripheral blood. The receptors originated from a man aged 60 to 69 with acute or convalescent COVID-19.

The chain has TRBV5-1 and TRBJ2-7; D may be TRBD2 (6 bases). The V gene's germline CDR1 is SGHRS and CDR2 YFSETQ. V dropped 0 bases and J dropped 3 bases, with 10 bases sitting between them. The CDR3 contains 14 residues. This chain's CDR3 is CASSLVPGDYEQYF. DNA of the CDR3: TGCGCCAGCAGCTTGGTTCCGGGGGACTACGAGCAGTACTTC.

The J gene is TRBJ1-1, the V gene TRBV3-1 (or the pseudogene TRBV3-2); no definite D call. The CDR3 totals 13 residues. CDR1 and CDR2 from the germline V gene are LGHDT and YNNKEL (reference sequence). V was pared by 4 bases and J by 7 bases, with 13 bases between. The DNA of the CDR3 is TGTGCCAGCAGCCTTACCAGGTCCCTTGAAGCTTTCTTT. As protein: CASSLTRSLEAFF.

The chain recombines TRBV12-5 with TRBJ2-5, with a tentative D call TRBD1 (6 bases). V dropped 2 bases and J dropped 6 bases, with 7 bases sitting between them. Germline values: CDR1 LGHNT, CDR2 FRNRAP. CDR3 length: 12 residues. The CDR3 nucleotides read TGTGCTAGTGGTTTGACAGGGCAGACCCAGTACTTC. It yields the protein CASGLTGQTQYF.

V usage is TRBV4-3 and J usage is TRBJ1-1, with D possibly matching TRBD1 (5 bases). The CDR3 is made up of 15 amino acids. The V gene's germline CDR1 is LGHNA and CDR2 YSLEER. V was trimmed by 0 bases and J by 4 bases, leaving 12 bases between them. CDR3 bases: TGCGCCAGCAGCCAAGATCTTACGGGGGGCACTGAAGCTTTCTTT. This codes for CASSQDLTGGTEAFF.

This chain uses TRBV4-3 with TRBJ2-6; 7 nucleotides match TRBD1. The CDR3 spans 19 residues. V lost 0 bases, J lost 0 bases, and 8 bases stayed unmatched. CDR1 and CDR2 from the germline V gene are LGHNA and YSLEER. CDR3: CASSQDPGQASSGANVLTF. CDR3 DNA sequence: TGCGCCAGCAGCCAAGATCCCGGACAGGCGAGCTCTGGGGCCAACGTCCTGACTTTC.

This chain joins TRBV11-3 and TRBJ2-5; possible D gene TRBD2, 6 bases. V lost 4 bases and J lost 1, with 16 bases in between. The germline gives CDR1 SGHNT, CDR2 YENEEA. The CDR3 has 16 amino acids. The CDR3 loop reads CASSSQRARPQETQYF. The DNA of the CDR3 is TGTGCCAGCAGCTCACAGCGGGCGAGGCCCCAAGAGACCCAGTACTTC.

This sequence joins TRBV7-8 and TRBJ2-7, with 10 bases fitting TRBD2. This CDR3 is 16 amino acids long. Germline lookup yields CDR1 SGHVS and CDR2 FQNEAQ. V lost 2 bases to trimming and J lost 6 bases; unmatched junction nucleotides: 10. CDR3 bases: TGTGCCAGCAGCTTAATAGCTAGCGGGAGTTCCGGCGAGCAGTACTTC. Translation: CASSLIASGSSGEQYF.

The CDR3 loop reads CASSHGGAGEQYF. DNA of the CDR3: TGTGCCAGCAGCCACGGGGGGGCCGGGGAGCAGTACTTC. The chain uses TRBV3-1 (or the pseudogene TRBV3-2) and TRBJ2-7; 8 nucleotides agree with TRBD2. Trimming at V came to 3 bases and at J to 7 bases, leaving 5 bases not matched to a gene. CDR3 length equals 13 residues. Germline V gene sequence: CDR1 LGHDT, CDR2 YNNKEL (reference sequence).

The chain uses TRBV19 and TRBJ2-1; 8 bases map to TRBD1. This CDR3 is built from 13 residues. Germline values: CDR1 LNHDA, CDR2 SQIVND (reference sequence). Trimming removed 7 bases from V and 13 bases from J; junction bases left unmatched: 12. The CDR3 protein is CASTPGQGSPQFF. CDR3 bases: TGTGCCAGTACCCCCGGACAGGGCTCACCCCAGTTCTTC.

The chain recombines TRBV5-1 with TRBJ2-7, with TRBD1 identical over 10 bases. In germline, CDR1 is SGHRS, CDR2 YFSETQ. Unmatched junction bases numbered 3, after V lost 3 bases and J lost 3 bases. The CDR3 has 14 residues. For the CDR3, the DNA is TGCGCCAGCAGCTGGGGGACAGGGGACTACGAGCAGTACTTC. Amino acid sequence: CASSWGTGDYEQYF.

The chain links TRBV6-5 to TRBJ2-7; 10 nucleotides line up with TRBD2. Germline CDR1 reads MNHEY; CDR2 reads SVGAGI. The CDR3 covers 15 residues. The V segment lost 5 bases and the J segment 0 bases; nucleotides outside the gene matches: 4. In DNA, the CDR3 is TGTGCCAGCAGTCCACCTAGCGGGGGCTCCTACGAGCAGTACTTC. Its protein is CASSPPSGGSYEQYF.

The chain employs TRBV6-2 or TRBV6-3 and TRBJ1-2; no definite D call. This CDR3 comprises 13 residues. Trimming stripped 5 bases from V and 5 bases from J, with 12 bases between. Germline values: CDR1 MNHEY, CDR2 SVGEGT. The DNA of the CDR3 is TGTGCCAGCAGTGGAGGTTACAGATATGGCTACACCTTC. Translating gives CASSGGYRYGYTF.

This clone was seen a handful of times. V is TRBV5-6 and J is TRBJ1-2; the D is unclear. Per germline, CDR1 SGHDT and CDR2 YYEEEE. Trimming shortened V by 4 bases and J by 5 bases, and 6 bases separated the two germline ends. This CDR3 is 11 amino acids long. This chain's CDR3 is CASSRTYGYTF. In DNA form, the CDR3 reads TGTGCCAGCAGCCGGACTTATGGCTACACCTTC. Based on the CDR3 plus reference TRBV5-6 and TRBJ1-2, the full variable domain is DAGVTQSPTHLIKTRGQQVTLRCSPKSGHDTVSWYQQALGQGPQFIFQYYEEEERQRGNFPDRFSGHQFPNYSSELNVNALLLGDSALYLCASSRTYGYTFGSGTRLTVV.

The chain couples TRBV11-3 to TRBJ1-1, with TRBD1 identical over 7 bases. Germline CDR1 and CDR2: SGHNT and YENEEA. V shed 0 bases, J shed 6 bases, and the junction held 1 base outside the gene matches. This CDR3 contains 13 residues. CDR3 sequence: CASSLDGTAEAFF. Written as DNA, the CDR3 is TGTGCCAGCAGCTTAGACGGGACAGCTGAAGCTTTCTTT.

This clone was observed a few times. The J gene is TRBJ1-5, the V gene TRBV19, with 8 bases fitting TRBD1. V shed 5 bases, J shed 6 bases, and the junction held 18 bases outside the gene matches. This CDR3 comprises 18 residues. Germline V lookup: CDR1 LNHDA, CDR2 SQIVND (reference sequence). The CDR3, as DNA: TGTGCCAGTAGTTTCTCGGGACAGGTATACGGGGGCTTTCAGCCCCAGCATTTT. As protein: CASSFSGQVYGGFQPQHF.

The chain combines TRBV5-1 with TRBJ2-5; the match to TRBD2 covers 7 bases. This CDR3 is 14 amino acids long. Trimming cost V 0 bases and J 3 bases; bases outside gene matches: 2. Looked up from germline, CDR1 is SGHRS and CDR2 is YFSETQ. This CDR3 reads CASSLGGGKETQYF. CDR3 nucleotide sequence: TGCGCCAGCAGCTTGGGCGGGGGTAAAGAGACCCAGTACTTC. The whole variable domain, filled in from reference TRBV5-1 and TRBJ2-5, reads KAGVTQTPRYLIKTRGQQVTLSCSPISGHRSVSWYQQTPGQGLQFLFEYFSETQRNKGNFPGRFSGRQFSNSRSEMNVSTLELGDSALYLCASSLGGGKETQYFGPGTRLLVL.

This chain joins TRBV27 and TRBJ2-5; 8 bases are shared with TRBD1. Looked up from germline, CDR1 is MNHEY and CDR2 is SMNVEV (reference sequence). J gave up 4 bases and V 5 bases, and 15 bases lay outside the gene matches. The CDR3 length is 17 residues. CDR3 sequence: CASSPNLYGTGPETQYF. In DNA form, the CDR3 reads TGTGCCAGCAGTCCAAATCTCTACGGGACAGGACCAGAGACCCAGTACTTC.

The chain combines TRBV7-2 with TRBJ2-7; D is perhaps TRBD2 (5 bases). Germline CDR1 reads SGHTA; CDR2 reads FQGNSA. The CDR3 covers 13 residues. The V end lost 1 base, the J end lost 4 bases, and 8 bases lay between the germline ends. This CDR3 reads CASSLGSGYEQYF. CDR3 sequence (DNA): TGTGCCAGCAGCTTAGGATCGGGATACGAGCAGTACTTC.

This sequence joins TRBV5-6 and TRBJ2-5, with D perhaps TRBD2 (6 bases). The V gene's germline CDR1 is SGHDT and CDR2 YYEEEE. V was clipped by 3 bases and J by 0 bases, with 18 bases between them. The CDR3 contains 17 residues. The CDR3: CASSWRVGTGYQETQYF. The CDR3 bases are TGTGCCAGCAGCTGGAGGGTTGGAACAGGATACCAAGAGACCCAGTACTTC.

As for this clone: The junction does not match germline at one end; this may be a read error. The chain joins TRBV7-7 to TRBJ1-5; D unclear. The CDR3 contains 13 residues. Looked up from germline, CDR1 is SSHAT and CDR2 is FNYEAQ (reference sequence). In DNA, the CDR3 is TGTGCTAGCAGCTTAGGACTTAATCAGCCCCAGCATTTT. Its protein product is CASSLGLNQPQHF.

The chain couples TRBV25-1 to TRBJ1-2; a weak D match, TRBD1 (6 bases). The V end lost 4 bases, the J end lost 7 bases, and 16 bases lay between the germline ends. Germline V gives CDR1 MGHDK, CDR2 SYGVNS. The CDR3 runs 14 residues. The CDR3 sequence: CASSANREGFGYTF. DNA for the CDR3: TGTGCCAGCAGTGCGAACAGGGAAGGGTTTGGCTACACCTTC.

The chain is built from TRBV19 and TRBJ2-1, with TRBD2 matching over 8 bases. This CDR3 contains 14 residues. V was pared by 4 bases and J by 5 bases, with 4 bases of the junction left unmatched. Looked up from germline, CDR1 is LNHDA and CDR2 is SQIVND (reference sequence). CDR3 sequence: CASSSSGNNNEQFF. The CDR3 coding sequence is TGTGCCAGTAGTAGTAGCGGGAATAACAATGAGCAGTTCTTC.

The chain is built from TRBV6-5 and TRBJ2-7; D not resolved. Trimming cost V 4 bases and J 1 base, with 11 bases left between them. The CDR3 is 14 amino acids. Germline V gene data show CDR1 as MNHEY and CDR2 as SVGAGI. CDR3 coding DNA: TGTGCCAGCAGTTTGGCCTTCGGGTCCTACGAGCAGTACTTC. It specifies CASSLAFGSYEQYF.

This clone was found a few times. The CDR3 DNA is TGTGCCAGCAGCGTTCAAGGCGGGACAGGGGTTTCACCCCTCCACTTT. Its translation: CASSVQGGTGVSPLHF. The chain couples TRBV9 to TRBJ1-6; 10 positions match TRBD1. The germline V gene encodes CDR1 SGDLS and CDR2 YYNGEE. Trimming took 2 bases from V and 9 from J; bases not matched to a gene: 8. The CDR3 covers 16 residues.

The V gene is TRBV3-1 (or the pseudogene TRBV3-2), the J gene TRBJ2-1, with TRBD1 matching over 10 bases. Germline CDR1 reads LGHDT; CDR2 reads YNNKEL (reference sequence). Trimming took 1 base from V and 8 from J; bases not matched to a gene: 8. The length of the CDR3 is 16 residues. As DNA, the CDR3 is TGTGCCAGCAGCCAAGCCCCAGACAGGGGGCGGCATGAGCAGTTCTTC. Its protein is CASSQAPDRGRHEQFF.

V gene TRBV3-1 (or the pseudogene TRBV3-2) combines with J gene TRBJ2-3; TRBD2 agrees at 9 bases. CDR3 size: 15 residues. Trimming removed 4 bases from V and 3 bases from J; junction bases left unmatched: 5. Germline lookup yields CDR1 LGHDT and CDR2 YNNKEL (reference sequence). For the CDR3, the DNA is TGTGCCAGCAGCCCGAGCGGGGGGTGGACAGATACGCAGTATTTT. Translating it yields CASSPSGGWTDTQYF.

The genes are TRBV28 and TRBJ1-6; tentative D call: TRBD1 (5 bases). CDR1 and CDR2 (germline): MDHEN, SYDVKM. The ends were cut back, 9 bases at V and 6 bases at J, with 12 bases in the middle. The length of the CDR3 is 13 residues. As DNA, the CDR3 is TGTGCCAGTCAGGGTTTTCGTAATTCACCCCTCCACTTT. Its protein is CASQGFRNSPLHF.

The chain couples TRBV7-9 to TRBJ1-2; D uncertain. The CDR3 totals 14 residues. In germline, CDR1 is SEHNR, CDR2 FQNEAQ (reference sequence). V lost 1 base to trimming and J lost 2 bases, with 8 bases between them. DNA of the CDR3: TGTGCCAGCAGCTTAGTCCCGGGAAACTATGGCTACACCTTC. Translation: CASSLVPGNYGYTF.

The chain recombines TRBV28 with TRBJ1-4; TRBD1 aligns across 7 bases. From germline, CDR1 is MDHEN and CDR2 SYDVKM. V was clipped by 3 bases and J by 7 bases; unmatched bases: 5. CDR3 length equals 14 residues. The CDR3, as DNA: TGTGCCAGCAGTTTGACAGGGAGAGGTGAAAAACTGTTTTTT. This translates into CASSLTGRGEKLFF.

This chain connects TRBV19 to TRBJ2-7, with 11 bases lining up with TRBD2. The V and J ends lost 6 bases and 1 base, in that order; junction bases with no gene match: 8. This CDR3 is 16 amino acids long. In germline, CDR1 is LNHDA, CDR2 SQIVND (reference sequence). The CDR3 is CASSDVGLAGSYEQYF. The CDR3 coding sequence is TGTGCCAGTAGCGACGTCGGACTAGCGGGTTCCTACGAGCAGTACTTC.